The sequence of this T cell receptor beta chain was determined in a study of response to subunit inactivated influenza vaccine. A few counts support this clonotype. Its antigen is currently unknown. Broader study findings: Few new T cells, the authors suggested, are recruited by each seasonal influenza vaccination.

TCRdb called the RT-PCR reads again in MiXCR, with one record for every CDR3 protein. Altogether around 170,000 distinct CDR3 sequences are present, around 11% being singletons, with the ten largest covering around 40%. Sample: CD8+ T cells sorted from PBMCs, taken 23 months after vaccination. The clonotype originates from a man between 50 and 75 years old who received an inactivated influenza vaccine.

The CDR3 spells CASSSSGGPSYEQYF. The CDR3 DNA sequence: TGTGCCAGCAGCTCTAGCGGGGGACCGTCCTACGAGCAGTACTTC. V gene TRBV7-9 combines with J gene TRBJ2-7; TRBD2 matches at 10 bases. Germline CDR1 SEHNR, CDR2 FQNEAQ (reference sequence). The CDR3 is 15 residues long. Trimming at V came to 4 bases and at J to 1 base, leaving 4 bases not matched to a gene.